This TCR beta chain was sequenced for a study of identical twins. Study conclusions and caveats: The abundant beta clonotypes from cord blood had fewer insertions, and memory repertoires had none of this.

TCRdb reanalysed the 5' RACE reads using MiXCR and keeps one entry per CDR3 protein. The table has around 490,000 distinct CDR3 sequences, 13% to 15% seen once. This CDR3 spans 13 amino acids. Germline V lookup: CDR1 SNHLY, CDR2 FYNNEI. Trimming shortened V by 4 bases and J by 7 bases, and 11 bases separated the two germline ends. Worth noting for this clonotype: Its antigen is as yet unknown.

The same data also went into a second study, on yellow fever vaccine responses in identical twins.

What was sequenced was CD4+ T cells sorted from blood. The chain joins TRBV2 to TRBJ2-4; tentative D call: TRBD2 (6 bases). The TCR sequence derives from a woman aged 18-29 years in good health. The CDR3, as DNA: TGTGCCAGCAGTGGAACTAGCAGGAACATTCAGTACTTC. Translation: CASSGTSRNIQYF. Variable domain in full (rest from reference TRBV2 and TRBJ2-4): EPEVTQTPSHQVTQMGQEVILRCVPISNHLYFYWYRQILGQKVEFLVSFYNNEISEKSEIFDDQFSVERPDGSNFTLKIRSTKLEDSAMYFCASSGTSRNIQYFGAGTRLSVL.